This T cell receptor (beta chain) was sequenced in a study of shared clonotypes between healthy human individuals. In regard to this clone: Its antigen remains unknown.

The assay was immunoSEQ multiplex PCR, and TCRdb's table has in-frame clones only and misses some. This repertoire shows over a million clones, roughly 96% found once; its top ten account for approximately 1.2%. The CDR3 contains 17 residues. Germline V gene lookup returns CDR1 SGDLS and CDR2 YYNGEE. Trimming cost V 3 bases and J 9 bases; bases outside gene matches: 12. Free of recent acute infections or vaccinations, the donors were healthy HIV-negative adults. Study-wide points: Despite large depth, rarefaction showed incomplete sorted-subset sequencing.

Sequenced input: naive CD4+ T cells sorted from blood. Specified subset: CD45RA+ positively selected. This TCR derives from a man younger than 45 in good health. The gene calls are TRBV9 and TRBJ2-1; TRBD2 agrees at 13 bases. The CDR3 coding sequence is TGTGCCAGCAGCGAAACATTAACTAGCGGGAGGGCCAGTGAGCAGTTCTTC. Its protein is CASSETLTSGRASEQFF.